This T cell receptor beta chain was retrieved from a study of cytomegalovirus exposure and HLA in healthy donors. Findings and limits, study-wide: TCR beta sequences reportedly predicted the HLA-A and HLA-B alleles of most subjects accurately. In a later analysis, donors in an Asian-associated ancestry cluster reportedly had fewer N-insertions in productive TCRs than the cohort mean.

Trimming cost V 7 bases and J 2 bases; bases outside gene matches: 9. Germline loops: CDR1 SEHNR, CDR2 FQNEAQ (reference sequence). The CDR3 has 15 residues. Regarding this clone: Its target is not known.

The PCR contained 60 Vbeta and 13 Jbeta primers. Repertoires were generated with immunoSEQ multiplex PCR, while TCRdb's copy carries only in-frame clones and drops some. Of roughly 130,000 clones listed, 80% were seen once; the top ten hold more than 2.5%. This TCR was sampled from a male donor in good health and CMV-seronegative. Sequencing used PBMCs. This chain connects TRBV7-9 to TRBJ2-7; 9 bases map to TRBD1. As DNA, the CDR3 is TGTGCCAGCACCTCTAGTGGGGACAGGGCCTACGAGCAGTACTTC. Residues: CASTSSGDRAYEQYF.